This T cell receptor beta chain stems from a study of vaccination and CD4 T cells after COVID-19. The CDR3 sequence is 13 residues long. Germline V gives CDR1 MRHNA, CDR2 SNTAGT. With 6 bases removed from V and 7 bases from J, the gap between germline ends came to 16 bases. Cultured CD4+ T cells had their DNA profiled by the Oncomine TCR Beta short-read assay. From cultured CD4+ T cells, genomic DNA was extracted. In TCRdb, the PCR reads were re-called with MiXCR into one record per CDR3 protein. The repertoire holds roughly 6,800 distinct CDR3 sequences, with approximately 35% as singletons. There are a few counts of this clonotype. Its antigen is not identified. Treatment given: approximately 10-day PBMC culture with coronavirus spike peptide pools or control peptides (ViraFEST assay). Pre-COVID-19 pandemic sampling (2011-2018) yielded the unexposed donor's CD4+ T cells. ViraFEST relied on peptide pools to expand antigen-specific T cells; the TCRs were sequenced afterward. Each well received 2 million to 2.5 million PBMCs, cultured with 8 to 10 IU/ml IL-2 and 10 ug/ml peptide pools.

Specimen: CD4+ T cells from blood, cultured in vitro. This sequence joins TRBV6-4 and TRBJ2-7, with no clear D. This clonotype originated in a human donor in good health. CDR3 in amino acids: CASSPDGVGEQYF. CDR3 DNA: TGTGCCAGCAGCCCGGACGGTGTGGGGGAGCAGTACTTC.